Each of the 12 T cell receptor beta chains below was sequenced from the same sample in a study of read filtering for tumor transcriptome and immune sequencing. This library used approximately 390 ng RNA and molecular barcoded adaptors spanning alpha/delta and beta/gamma chains. In TCRdb, the reads were re-called with MiXCR into one record per CDR3 protein. The sample contains some 130,000 distinct CDR3 sequences, roughly 13% of which appear only once. Sequencing input: a population of CD138-negative cells sorted from bone marrow. These receptor sequences come from a donor at least 40 years old with multiple myeloma.

This clonotype has ten or more counts. The CDR3 nucleotides read TGCGCCAGCAGCCAAGATAATGGGGACAGGGGGTTCAGAGCTTTCTTT. This encodes CASSQDNGDRGFRAFF. This chain uses TRBV4-1 with TRBJ1-1; 11 positions agree with TRBD1. V lost 0 bases to trimming and J lost 10 bases; unmatched junction nucleotides: 10. Germline CDR1 MGHRA, CDR2 YSYEKL. The CDR3 runs to 16 residues.

Many counts were recorded for this clonotype. J is TRBJ1-1 and V is TRBV6-2 or TRBV6-3, with a possible D match to TRBD1 (5 bases). Between the trimmed V and J ends, which lost 5 bases and 7 bases, there was a span of 11 bases. The CDR3 is 12 residues long. Germline assignment: CDR1 MNHEY and CDR2 SVGEGT. CDR3 nucleotides: TGTGCCAGCAGTGGCCAGGGCGGTGAAGCTTTCTTT. It is translated as CASSGQGGEAFF.

This clonotype occurred many times. V gene TRBV11-2 combines with J gene TRBJ2-2, with D hard to call. Per the germline V gene, CDR1 is SGHAT and CDR2 is FQNNGV. Between the trimmed V and J ends, which lost 1 base and 4 bases, there was a span of 7 bases. The CDR3 loop spans 14 amino acids. The CDR3 loop is CASSLAQVTGELFF. In nucleotides, the CDR3 is TGTGCCAGCAGCTTAGCGCAGGTCACCGGGGAGCTGTTTTTT.

This clonotype was detected many times. The chain couples TRBV7-8 to TRBJ2-5; D is tentatively TRBD1 or TRBD2 (5 bases each). This CDR3 region has 14 residues. The germline CDR1 and CDR2 sequences are SGHVS and FQNEAQ. V lost 1 base and J 7 bases, leaving 13 bases between the germline ends. In nucleotides, the CDR3 is TGTGCCAGCAGCTTAGAAGTGGGGCGGGTGACCCAGTACTTC. Amino acid sequence: CASSLEVGRVTQYF.

The rearrangement links TRBV2 to TRBJ2-7; maybe TRBD1 (6 bases). The CDR3 runs to 12 residues. Germline loops: CDR1 SNHLY, CDR2 FYNNEI. The germline V and J ends were trimmed by 4 bases and 5 bases, with 9 bases remaining between them. The CDR3 DNA is TGTGCCAGCAGTGGAACAGGGAACGAGCAGTACTTC. This sequence encodes CASSGTGNEQYF.

This clonotype has ten or more counts. The chain has TRBV6-6 and TRBJ2-7, with D perhaps TRBD2 (5 bases). The germline V gene encodes CDR1 MNHNY and CDR2 SVGAGI (reference sequence). V was clipped by 10 bases and J by 0 bases, with 16 bases between them. The CDR3 loop spans 14 amino acids. The CDR3 DNA follows: TGTGCCACCCGGGGAGAGGGTCACTCCTACGAGCAGTACTTC. This codes for CATRGEGHSYEQYF.

This clonotype has a handful of counts. The chain joins TRBV7-8 to TRBJ2-7; 7 bases are a match to TRBD2. This CDR3 comprises 15 residues. Germline lookup yields CDR1 SGHVS and CDR2 FQNEAQ. Losses at the gene ends were 0 bases for V and 2 bases for J; bases not matched to a gene: 4. CDR3 protein: CASSLALAGAYEQYF. DNA of the CDR3: TGTGCCAGCAGCTTAGCGCTCGCGGGAGCCTACGAGCAGTACTTC.

This clonotype was recorded at least ten times. The V gene is TRBV12-3 or TRBV12-4, the J gene TRBJ1-1; D unresolved. The CDR3 runs 14 residues. V was cut by 3 bases and J by 0 bases, with 8 bases left in between. The CDR3 bases are TGTGCCAGCAGTTTGATAGAAATGAACACTGAAGCTTTCTTT. Translating it yields CASSLIEMNTEAFF.

This clonotype was detected ten times or more. V usage is TRBV5-1 and J usage is TRBJ2-4; D possibly corresponds to TRBD2 (5 bases). CDR1 SGHRS and CDR2 YFSETQ come from the germline V gene. The CDR3 runs to 13 residues. V was pared by 4 bases and J by 9 bases, with 14 bases between. The CDR3 region has the DNA TGCGCCAGCAGCCCAGACCCTGAGGGCATTCAGTACTTC. It encodes CASSPDPEGIQYF.

Ten or more counts support this clonotype. The chain joins TRBV28 to TRBJ2-7; tentatively, D is TRBD2 (6 bases). The CDR3 spans 13 residues. Germline V gene lookup returns CDR1 MDHEN and CDR2 SYDVKM. The V and J ends lost 7 bases and 2 bases respectively, with 12 bases between them. This CDR3 reads CASTSAGPYEQYF. The DNA of the CDR3 is TGTGCCAGCACGTCTGCGGGGCCCTACGAGCAGTACTTC.

At least ten counts were recorded for this clonotype. Germline and junction disagree at one end, which may indicate a read error. V gene TRBV5-1 combines with J gene TRBJ2-1; the D gene is possibly TRBD2 (5 bases). In germline, CDR1 is SGHRS, CDR2 YFSETQ. The CDR3 sequence is 15 residues long. The CDR3 region is CASSALASEGYERFF. In nucleotides, the CDR3 is TGCGCCAGCAGCGCCCTAGCCTCCGAGGGCTATGAGCGGTTCTTC.

This clonotype came up many times. This sequence joins TRBV12-3 or TRBV12-4 and TRBJ2-3, with a weak D call TRBD1 (5 bases). V was trimmed by 6 bases and J by 1 base, leaving 17 bases between them. The length of the CDR3 is 16 residues. This CDR3 is CASSRDRVWGTDTQYF. Written as DNA, the CDR3 is TGTGCCAGCAGCCGAGACAGAGTGTGGGGCACAGATACGCAGTATTTT.